Listed below are T cell receptor beta chains from one sample, sequenced in a study of early T cells in non-severe SARS-CoV-2 infection. A single record per CDR3 protein comes from TCRdb applying MiXCR to the 5' RACE reads. The sample lists about 69,000 distinct CDR3 sequences; about an eighth were seen once. This specimen consisted of whole blood, obtained at baseline. The receptors originated from an adult who was a healthcare worker with PCR-confirmed SARS-CoV-2 infection or an uninfected control (not recorded which). CDR3s include the opening cysteine and the closing phenylalanine or tryptophan. Fields, in order: D gene, J gene, clone size, V gene, CDR3 DNA, CDR3 protein. The D gene is left open where the match is weak. The size of a clone is reported for some rows only, either as once, few or many, or as a class for expanded clones.

>TRBD2|TRBJ2-1|few|TRBV29-1
TGCAGCGGGGGGACTATCGGTCCCAATGAGCAGTTCTTC
CSGGTIGPNEQFF
>TRBD2|TRBJ2-1|few|TRBV24-1
TGTGCCACCAGTGACCCCGGGACTAGCGGTTACAATGAGCAGTTCTTC
CATSDPGTSGYNEQFF
>-|TRBJ2-7|-|TRBV14
TGTGCCAGCAGCCAAGCAACCACCTACGAGCAGTACTTC
CASSQATTYEQYF
>TRBD1|TRBJ2-3|many|TRBV2
TGTGCCAGCAGGGGACAGGGGACAGATACGCAGTATTTT
CASRGQGTDTQYF
>-|TRBJ2-7|few|TRBV25-1
TGTGCCAGCAGTGAATACGGATCCTACGAGCAGTACTTC
CASSEYGSYEQYF
>TRBD1|TRBJ1-1|few|TRBV5-6
TGTGCCAGCAGAATTGGGGCAGGGGGCCACAAGAACACTGAAGCTTTCTTT
CASRIGAGGHKNTEAFF
>TRBD2|TRBJ2-2|-|TRBV19
TGTGCCAGTAGTAACTTAGGGCTAGCGGCCTTCACCGGGGAGCTGTTTTTT
CASSNLGLAAFTGELFF
>-|TRBJ2-1|medium-sized|TRBV7-9
TGTGCCAGCAGCTCAGAGGGGGGGTTTAAGAGGGATGAGCAGTTCTTC
CASSSEGGFKRDEQFF
>-|TRBJ2-3|few|TRBV11-2
TGTGCCAGCAGCTTAGTGACAACTAGCACAGATACGCAGTATTTT
CASSLVTTSTDTQYF
>TRBD1|TRBJ1-6|few|TRBV6-4
TGTGCCAGCAGCCCCGAAAACAGGGGTAATTCACCCCTCCACTTT
CASSPENRGNSPLHF
>TRBD1|TRBJ2-1|-|TRBV3-1
TGTGCCAGCAGGTCCACAGGGGACAATGAGCAGTTCTTC
CASRSTGDNEQFF